This T cell receptor (beta chain) was identified during a study of T cell changes during pregnancy in multiple sclerosis. This CDR3 region has 13 residues. V gave up 9 bases and J gave up 6 bases; unmatched junction bases: 7. Germline values: CDR1 SNHLY, CDR2 FYNNEI. Only in-frame clones appear in the TCRdb table, and some are missing; sequencing was by immunoSEQ multiplex PCR. In the table there are tens of thousands of clones, 80% to 95% of which are singletons. This sample comprised peripheral blood, obtained after pregnancy. This receptor was obtained from a female donor with multiple sclerosis, enrolled in a pregnancy study. The chain recombines TRBV2 with TRBJ2-7; 11 bases fit TRBD2. For the CDR3, the DNA is TGTGCCAGTCATAGCGGGAGGGCCCCCGAGCAGTACTTC. Its protein is CASHSGRAPEQYF.